This T cell receptor beta chain was recovered during a study of T cell changes during pregnancy in multiple sclerosis. The method was immunoSEQ multiplex PCR; TCRdb's version includes in-frame clones alone and lacks a portion of them. The repertoire holds tens of thousands of clones, with 92% as singletons. From germline, CDR1 is SGHDN and CDR2 FVKESK. V dropped 4 bases and J dropped 4; count of bases not matched to a gene: 7. This CDR3 has 14 residues. The rearrangement links TRBV14 to TRBJ2-7; 7 positions agree with TRBD1. The specimen was peripheral blood, collected in the third trimester of pregnancy. The receptor's source is a female donor in good health, enrolled as a control in a pregnancy study. CDR3 sequence (DNA): TGTGCCAGCAGCCGCGACAGGGCTGGATACGAGCAGTACTTC. It is translated as CASSRDRAGYEQYF.